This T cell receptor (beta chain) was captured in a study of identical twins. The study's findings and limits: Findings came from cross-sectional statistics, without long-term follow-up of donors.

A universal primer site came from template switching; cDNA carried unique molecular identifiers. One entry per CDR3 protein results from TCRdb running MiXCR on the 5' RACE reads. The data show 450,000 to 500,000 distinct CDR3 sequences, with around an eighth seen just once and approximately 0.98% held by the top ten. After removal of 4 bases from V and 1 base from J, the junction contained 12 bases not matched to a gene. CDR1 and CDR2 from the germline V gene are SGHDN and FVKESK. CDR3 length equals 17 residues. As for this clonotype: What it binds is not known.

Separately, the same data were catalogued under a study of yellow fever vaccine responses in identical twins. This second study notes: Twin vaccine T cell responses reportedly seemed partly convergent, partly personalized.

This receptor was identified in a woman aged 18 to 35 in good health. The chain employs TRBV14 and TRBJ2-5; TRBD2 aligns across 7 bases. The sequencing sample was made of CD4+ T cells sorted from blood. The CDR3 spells CASSPRGGARPQETQYF. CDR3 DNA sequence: TGTGCCAGCAGCCCACGGGGAGGGGCGCGACCCCAAGAGACCCAGTACTTC.